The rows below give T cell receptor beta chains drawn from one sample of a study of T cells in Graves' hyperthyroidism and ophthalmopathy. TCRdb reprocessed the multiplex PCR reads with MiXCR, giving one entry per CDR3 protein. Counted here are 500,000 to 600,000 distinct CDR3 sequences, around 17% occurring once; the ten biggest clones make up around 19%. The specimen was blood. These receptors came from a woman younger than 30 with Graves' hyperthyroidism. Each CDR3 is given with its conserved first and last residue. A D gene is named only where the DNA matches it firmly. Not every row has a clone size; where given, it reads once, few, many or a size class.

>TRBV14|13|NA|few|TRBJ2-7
TGTGCCAGCAGCCACTTAGTGTGGGCCGAGCAGTACTTC
CASSHLVWAEQYF
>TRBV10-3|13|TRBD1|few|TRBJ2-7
TGTGCCATCAGCGTGGACAGGGGCAACGAGCAGTACTTC
CAISVDRGNEQYF
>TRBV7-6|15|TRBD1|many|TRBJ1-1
TGTGCCAGCAGCTTAATGGCCCGGGACAGAGGTGAAGCTTTCTTT
CASSLMARDRGEAFF
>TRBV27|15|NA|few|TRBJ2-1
TGTGCCAGCAGTAAACAATCGTACAGGGAGAATGAGCAGTTCTTC
CASSKQSYRENEQFF
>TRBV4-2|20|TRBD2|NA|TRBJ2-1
TGTGCCAGCAGCCGAAACTTAGCGGGAGGCTCCAGGGAGTACCACAATGAGCAGTTCTTC
CASSRNLAGGSREYHNEQFF
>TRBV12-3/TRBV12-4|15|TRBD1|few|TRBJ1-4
TGTGCCAGCAGTTTGGGACAGGGGATTAATGAAAAACTGTTTTTT
CASSLGQGINEKLFF
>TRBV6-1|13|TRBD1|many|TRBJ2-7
TGTGCCAGCAGCCGGACAGGGACCTACGAGCAGTACTTC
CASSRTGTYEQYF
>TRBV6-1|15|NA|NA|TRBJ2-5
TGTGCCAGCAGTTCTGCGACTAGATTTGAAGAGACCCAGTACTTC
CASSSATRFEETQYF
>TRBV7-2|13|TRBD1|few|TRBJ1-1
TGTGCCAGCAGCCGCGAGACAGGGCGTAGGGCTTTCTTT
CASSRETGRRAFF
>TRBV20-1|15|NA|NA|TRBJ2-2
TGCAGTGCCGTAAACAGGGCGCGGGTCCCCGGGGAGCTGTCTTTT
CSAVNRARVPGELSF
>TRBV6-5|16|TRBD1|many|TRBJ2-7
TGTGCCAGCAGTTACTCGGCGCAGGGGGCCTCCTACGAGCAGTACTTC
CASSYSAQGASYEQYF
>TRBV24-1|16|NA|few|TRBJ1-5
TGTGCCACCAGTGATGGGGGGGGATCCTGGGATCAGCCCCAGCATTTT
CATSDGGGSWDQPQHF
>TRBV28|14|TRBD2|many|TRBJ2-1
TGTGCCAGCAGGCTAGAAAGCGGGAGCAATGAGCAGTTCTTC
CASRLESGSNEQFF
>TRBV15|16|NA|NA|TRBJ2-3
TGTGCCACCAGCAGAGATTGGGAACAGATCACAGATACGCAGTATTTT
CATSRDWEQITDTQYF
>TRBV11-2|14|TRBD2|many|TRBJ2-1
TGTGCCAGCAGCTTAGCTGCGGCTAGCGGCGAGCAGTTCTTC
CASSLAAASGEQFF
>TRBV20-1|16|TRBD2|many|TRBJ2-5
TGCAGTGCGCCGAACGGACTAGCGGGGGGGCGAGAGACCCAGTACTTC
CSAPNGLAGGRETQYF
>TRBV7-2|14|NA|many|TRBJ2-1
TGTGCCAGCAGCTTAGACCGCTCCTACAATGAGCAGTTCTTC
CASSLDRSYNEQFF
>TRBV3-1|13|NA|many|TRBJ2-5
TGTGCCAGCAGCCTGGGAATTCAAGAGACCCAGTACTTC
CASSLGIQETQYF
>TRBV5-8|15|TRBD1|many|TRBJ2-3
TGTGCCAGCAGCTTCGCCAGGGGGCTAAGAGATACGCAGTATTTT
CASSFARGLRDTQYF
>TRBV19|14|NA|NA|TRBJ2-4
TGTGCCAGTACGGGGAGTACGGCCAAAAACATTCAGTACTTC
CASTGSTAKNIQYF
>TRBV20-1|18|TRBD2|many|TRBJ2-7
TGCAGTGCTAGAGATAGGCGTAGCGGGGGTAGGAGCTCCTACGAGCAGTACTTC
CSARDRRSGGRSSYEQYF
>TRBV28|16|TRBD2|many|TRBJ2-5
TGTGCCAGCAGGCAAGGGGGACTAGCGGGACGAGAGACCCAGTACTTC
CASRQGGLAGRETQYF
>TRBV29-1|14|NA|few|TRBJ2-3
TGCAGCGTTGTGTCGGGGGTTAGCACAGATACGCAGTATTTT
CSVVSGVSTDTQYF
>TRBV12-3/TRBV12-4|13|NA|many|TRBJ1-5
TGTGCCAGCAGTTCTGGGACGGGGCAGCCCCAGCATTTT
CASSSGTGQPQHF
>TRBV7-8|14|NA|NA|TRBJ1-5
TGTGCCAGCAGCTTCGCAGGGTTGGGGCAGCCCCAGCATTTT
CASSFAGLGQPQHF
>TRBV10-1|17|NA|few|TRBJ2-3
TGCGCCAGCAGTGATTCCGGGACCTCCCCGGGCACAGATACGCAGTATTTT
CASSDSGTSPGTDTQYF
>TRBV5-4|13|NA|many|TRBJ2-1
TGTGCCAGCAGCTCAGCCTGGGTCAATGAGCAGTTCTTC
CASSSAWVNEQFF
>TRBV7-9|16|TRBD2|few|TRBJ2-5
TGTGCCAGCAGCCTAGGGGCTAGCGGGATCCAAGAGACCCAGTACTTC
CASSLGASGIQETQYF
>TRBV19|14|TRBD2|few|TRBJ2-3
TGTGCCAGTAAGGTAGCGGGGGGCACAGATACGCAGTATTTT
CASKVAGGTDTQYF
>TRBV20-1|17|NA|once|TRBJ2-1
TGCAGTGCTAGAGATACAAGATCGGGGGTTTTGGCCAATGAGCAGTTCTTC
CSARDTRSGVLANEQFF
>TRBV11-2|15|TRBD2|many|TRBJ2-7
TGTGCCAGCCCTTCGAATGGGGACTATACCTACGAGCAGTACTTC
CASPSNGDYTYEQYF
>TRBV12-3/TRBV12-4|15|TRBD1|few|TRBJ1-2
TGTGCCAGCAGGGGGGAGACAGGGGATCCCTATGGCTACACCTTC
CASRGETGDPYGYTF
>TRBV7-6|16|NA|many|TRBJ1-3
TGTGCCAGCAGCTTAGAGACAGCGAACTCTGGAAACACCATATATTTT
CASSLETANSGNTIYF
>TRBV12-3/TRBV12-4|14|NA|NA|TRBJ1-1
TGTGCCAGCGCCTCCTCCGGAGGGTTAGCTGAAGCTTTCTTT
CASASSGGLAEAFF
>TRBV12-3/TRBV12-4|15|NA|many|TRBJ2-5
TGTGCCAGCAGCTCGGGTCAGAAGTCCCAAGAGACCCAGTACTTC
CASSSGQKSQETQYF
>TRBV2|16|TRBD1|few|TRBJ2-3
TGTGCCAGCACCCCACTGGGGACAGGGGGAGAAGATACGCAGTATTTT
CASTPLGTGGEDTQYF
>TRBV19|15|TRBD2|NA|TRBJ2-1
TGTGCCAGTAGTCGGACTAGCGGGAGCGAAAATGAGCAGTTCTTC
CASSRTSGSENEQFF